These 25 T cell receptor beta chains came from one sample sequenced in a study of blood T cell repertoires in COVID-19. Here immunoSEQ multiplex PCR was the method, and the copy in TCRdb shows in-frame clones only, minus some. The sample lists about 330,000 clones, over 75% occurring once. The material sequenced was PBMCs or T cells enriched from blood (not recorded which). The origin of the receptors is a woman aged 25 to 39 who had recovered from COVID-19.

This clone has just one count. This specimen includes other DNA sequences encoding the same CDR3. The chain employs TRBV5-1 and TRBJ2-2, with 8 bases lining up with TRBD2. V lost 2 bases, J lost 0 bases, and 0 bases stayed unmatched. This CDR3 is 15 amino acids long. Germline V lookup: CDR1 SGHRS, CDR2 YFSETQ. The chain's CDR3 is CASSLAGANTGELFF. The CDR3 bases are TGCGCCAGCAGCTTAGCGGGGGCGAACACCGGGGAGCTGTTTTTT. Full variable domain (outside the CDR3, taken from reference TRBV5-1 and TRBJ2-2): KAGVTQTPRYLIKTRGQQVTLSCSPISGHRSVSWYQQTPGQGLQFLFEYFSETQRNKGNFPGRFSGRQFSNSRSEMNVSTLELGDSALYLCASSLAGANTGELFFGEGSRLTVL.

V is TRBV6-5 and J is TRBJ1-2; maybe TRBD1 (6 bases). The CDR3 covers 14 residues. V was shortened by 4 bases and J by 2 bases, with 11 bases between the two germline ends. Per the germline V gene, CDR1 is MNHEY and CDR2 is SVGAGI. This CDR3 reads CASSSAGANYGYTF. DNA of the CDR3: TGTGCCAGCAGTTCCGCGGGGGCAAACTATGGCTACACCTTC.

The rearrangement joins TRBV28 to TRBJ2-1, with 8 bases identical to TRBD1. The germline gives CDR1 MDHEN, CDR2 SYDVKM. The CDR3 runs 14 residues. The junction had 0 bases not matched to a gene; V was cut back by 3 bases and J by 2 bases. The CDR3 DNA sequence: TGTGCCAGCAGTTTGGACAGGGCCTACAATGAGCAGTTCTTC. It encodes CASSLDRAYNEQFF. Based on the CDR3 plus reference TRBV28 and TRBJ2-1, the full variable domain is DVKVTQSSRYLVKRTGEKVFLECVQDMDHENMFWYRQDPGLGLRLIYFSYDVKMKEKGDIPEGYSVSREKKERFSLILESASTNQTSMYLCASSLDRAYNEQFFGPGTRLTVL.

The chain employs TRBV7-9 and TRBJ1-1; TRBD1 is a possible D gene (5 bases). Looked up from germline, CDR1 is SEHNR and CDR2 is FQNEAQ (reference sequence). The ends were cut back, 3 bases at V and 4 bases at J, with 18 bases in the middle. The CDR3 loop spans 16 amino acids. CDR3 protein: CASSFPHGTAGTEAFF. CDR3 nucleotide sequence: TGTGCCAGCAGCTTCCCTCATGGGACTGCGGGCACTGAAGCTTTCTTT.

This chain connects TRBV2 to TRBJ1-2, with unresolved D. CDR1 is SNHLY, CDR2 FYNNEI, per germline. CDR3 length equals 13 residues. The V and J ends lost 6 bases and 1 base respectively, with 9 bases between them. CDR3 sequence (DNA): TGTGCCAGCAGCTTACCGGGTAACTATGGCTACACCTTC. This codes for CASSLPGNYGYTF.

This chain joins TRBV11-2 and TRBJ1-6; no reliable D call. Germline CDR1 and CDR2: SGHAT and FQNNGV. The CDR3 contains 14 residues. V gave up 5 bases and J gave up 6 bases, with 11 bases separating them. The CDR3 DNA sequence: TGTGCCAGCAGCGCAAGCGACGGTAATTCACCCCTCCACTTT. It yields the protein CASSASDGNSPLHF. Complete variable domain (other parts from reference TRBV11-2 and TRBJ1-6): EAGVAQSPRYKIIEKRQSVAFWCNPISGHATLYWYQQILGQGPKLLIQFQNNGVVDDSQLPKDRFSAERLKGVDSTLKIQPAKLEDSAVYLCASSASDGNSPLHFGNGTRLTVT.

The V call is TRBV10-3, the J call TRBJ1-3, with D perhaps matching TRBD1 (5 bases). The CDR3 covers 13 residues. Germline CDR1 and CDR2: ENHRY and SYGVKD. Trimming took 6 bases from V and 3 from J, leaving 9 bases between them. CDR3 residues: CAIRTVSGNTIYF. Written as DNA, the CDR3 is TGTGCCATCAGGACAGTGAGTGGAAACACCATATATTTT.

This clone occurred a few times. The V and J genes are TRBV19 and TRBJ2-2; 8 bases agree with TRBD1. The CDR3 extends over 17 amino acids. J gave up 5 bases and V 2 bases, and 10 bases lay outside the gene matches. Germline assignment: CDR1 LNHDA and CDR2 SQIVND (reference sequence). The chain's CDR3 is CASSIRTGNRGTGELFF. The CDR3 coding sequence is TGTGCCAGTAGTATACGGACAGGGAATCGAGGGACCGGGGAGCTGTTTTTT.

A few counts support this clone. V usage is TRBV6-5 and J usage is TRBJ1-2; 10 bases align to TRBD1. CDR3 length equals 13 residues. Trimming took 11 bases from V and 6 from J; bases not matched to a gene: 9. CDR1 and CDR2 (germline): MNHEY, SVGAGI. CDR3 protein: CAYRGTGEDGYTF. For the CDR3, the DNA is TGTGCCTACCGAGGGACAGGGGAAGATGGCTACACCTTC.

The rearrangement joins TRBV7-8 to TRBJ1-6; D remains unclear. V shed 1 base and J shed 7 bases, with 8 bases lying between them. Germline values: CDR1 SGHVS, CDR2 FQNEAQ. CDR3 length: 14 amino acids. The CDR3 spells CASSLEEANSPLHF. CDR3 DNA: TGTGCCAGCAGCTTAGAAGAAGCGAATTCACCCCTCCACTTT.

The chain uses TRBV7-3 and TRBJ2-2; 10 bases agree with TRBD2. The CDR3 consists of 16 residues. V was clipped by 5 bases and J by 7 bases; unmatched bases: 10. Germline CDR1 reads SGHTA; CDR2 reads FQGTGA. The CDR3, as DNA: TGTGCCAGCAGCCCTAGCGGGGGTGCCCTGGGCGGGGAGCTGTTTTTT. Amino acids: CASSPSGGALGGELFF.

The chain has TRBV4-3 and TRBJ2-3; perhaps TRBD1 as D (5 bases). V shed 1 base and J shed 0 bases, with 8 bases lying between them. This CDR3 is 15 amino acids long. The V gene's germline CDR1 is LGHNA and CDR2 YSLEER. For the CDR3, the DNA is TGCGCCAGCAGCCAAGGGGGCGGTAGCACAGATACGCAGTATTTT. It translates to CASSQGGGSTDTQYF.

This clone was observed once. This chain connects TRBV28 to TRBJ2-2; perhaps TRBD1 as D (5 bases). Germline V gene lookup returns CDR1 MDHEN and CDR2 SYDVKM. Trimming took 1 base from V and 6 from J, leaving 9 bases between them. The CDR3 loop spans 14 amino acids. As DNA, the CDR3 is TGTGCCAGCAGTTTATTCAGGGCGGCCGGGGAGCTGTTTTTT. This translates into CASSLFRAAGELFF.

V is TRBV6-2 or TRBV6-3 and J is TRBJ2-3, with a weak D call TRBD2 (7 bases). CDR1 MNHEY and CDR2 SVGEGT come from the germline V gene. The V and J ends lost 2 bases and 0 bases respectively, with 12 bases between them. The CDR3 spans 16 residues. This CDR3 is CASSYGGAASTDTQYF. CDR3 sequence (DNA): TGTGCCAGCAGTTACGGGGGGGCGGCTAGCACAGATACGCAGTATTTT.

This clone was counted between two and nine times. The chain carries TRBV27 and TRBJ1-3; the D gene is possibly TRBD1 (5 bases). Germline V gene lookup returns CDR1 MNHEY and CDR2 SMNVEV (reference sequence). The CDR3 has 15 amino acids. V lost 4 bases to trimming and J lost 4 bases, with 14 bases between them. CDR3 coding DNA: TGTGCCAGCAGTTCCACCTGGGGGGTGGGAAACACCATATATTTT. It is translated as CASSSTWGVGNTIYF.

The chain combines TRBV27 with TRBJ2-3; 7 nucleotides match TRBD2. Germline trimming cut 5 bases from V and 2 bases from J; bases unmatched to any gene: 7. The germline CDR1 and CDR2 sequences are MNHEY and SMNVEV (reference sequence). This CDR3 has 15 residues. Here the CDR3 reads CASSTAGEDTDTQYF. The CDR3 DNA reads TGTGCCAGCAGTACCGCGGGGGAAGACACAGATACGCAGTATTTT.

The chain joins TRBV28 to TRBJ1-4, with 7 bases aligning to TRBD1. V was clipped by 9 bases and J by 3 bases; unmatched bases: 4. Germline loops: CDR1 MDHEN, CDR2 SYDVKM. This CDR3 is built from 13 residues. CDR3 protein: CASTGASNEKLFF. The CDR3 nucleotides read TGTGCCAGTACAGGGGCTTCTAATGAAAAACTGTTTTTT.

This clone occurred a few times. The genes are TRBV2 and TRBJ2-7, with TRBD1 matching over 11 bases. The CDR3 totals 13 residues. Germline V gene sequence: CDR1 SNHLY, CDR2 FYNNEI. The J segment lost 2 bases and the V segment lost 7 bases, leaving 1 base of the junction unmatched. CDR3 amino acids: CASMGQGAYEQYF. The CDR3 bases are TGTGCCAGCATGGGACAGGGGGCCTACGAGCAGTACTTC.

The chain uses TRBV4-1 and TRBJ1-2; D is undetermined. Between the trimmed V and J ends, which lost 0 bases and 4 bases, there was a span of 12 bases. Per the germline V gene, CDR1 is MGHRA and CDR2 is YSYEKL. This CDR3 has 15 residues. The CDR3 bases are TGCGCCAGCAGCCAAGATAGGCAGGAACTCTATGGCTACACCTTC. It codes for CASSQDRQELYGYTF.

The chain employs TRBV10-3 and TRBJ1-5, with a possible D match to TRBD1 (6 bases). The CDR3 consists of 15 residues. Trimming stripped 3 bases from V and 4 bases from J, with 13 bases between. Germline CDR1 and CDR2: ENHRY and SYGVKD. CDR3 residues: CAISDGTTLNQPQHF. CDR3 DNA: TGTGCCATCAGTGACGGGACAACCCTTAATCAGCCCCAGCATTTT.

V is TRBV2 and J is TRBJ1-2; D not certain. This CDR3 has 13 residues. The germline V gene encodes CDR1 SNHLY and CDR2 FYNNEI. The ends were cut back, 1 base at V and 7 bases at J, with 10 bases in the middle. CDR3 nucleotide sequence: TGTGCCAGCAGTGAAGGGCCCCTCCGTGGCTACACCTTC. It is translated as CASSEGPLRGYTF.

This rearrangement joins TRBV6-5 to TRBJ2-7; 8 bases line up with TRBD1. This CDR3 is built from 14 residues. V gave up 5 bases and J gave up 2 bases; unmatched junction bases: 5. Germline V lookup: CDR1 MNHEY, CDR2 SVGAGI. The CDR3 DNA sequence: TGTGCCAGCAGTCAGACAGGGGTGGCCTACGAGCAGTACTTC. Amino acids: CASSQTGVAYEQYF.

The rearrangement uses TRBV5-1 and TRBJ2-3; TRBD1 matches 7 bases. The CDR3 loop spans 15 amino acids. Germline values: CDR1 SGHRS, CDR2 YFSETQ. The J segment lost 3 bases and the V segment lost 0 bases, leaving 4 bases of the junction unmatched. CDR3 bases: TGCGCCAGCAGCTTGGAAGGGACAGAAACAGATACGCAGTATTTT. Translating gives CASSLEGTETDTQYF.

This rearrangement joins TRBV19 to TRBJ1-1, with D unresolved. With 7 bases removed from V and 6 bases from J, the gap between germline ends came to 15 bases. The CDR3 totals 13 residues. Per germline, CDR1 LNHDA and CDR2 SQIVND (reference sequence). CDR3 bases: TGTGCCAGTACCCGATCGGTAGTAGCTGAAGCTTTCTTT. It yields the protein CASTRSVVAEAFF. Full variable domain (remainder filled in from reference TRBV19 and TRBJ1-1): DGGITQSPKYLFRKEGQNVTLSCEQNLNHDAMYWYRQDPGQGLRLIYYSQIVNDFQKGDIAEGYSVSREKKESFPLTVTSAQKNPTAFYLCASTRSVVAEAFFGQGTRLTVV.

This clone was counted once. The chain is built from TRBV28 and TRBJ1-3; TRBD1 agrees at 9 bases. The junction had 6 bases not matched to a gene; V was cut back by 3 bases and J by 0 bases. This CDR3 contains 17 residues. In germline, CDR1 is MDHEN, CDR2 SYDVKM. CDR3 protein: CASSFNGTGSSGNTIYF. CDR3 DNA sequence: TGTGCCAGCAGTTTCAATGGGACAGGGAGCTCTGGAAACACCATATATTTT.